This T cell receptor (beta chain) emerged from a study of spatial heterogeneity in lung cancer. Background on the study: The average count in raw reads for each unique TCR and UMI combination exceeded nine appearances.

MiXCR, run by TCRdb on the 5' RACE reads, gives a single entry per CDR3 protein. The table includes roughly 11,000 distinct CDR3 sequences, roughly an eighth detected once. The time point here: sample taken at primary tumor resection. Samples were donated by 72 untreated early-stage non-small cell lung cancer patients. Unsorted samples of tumor, nontumor lung or frozen PBMC had their whole RNA sequenced. The trim removed 6 bases at V and 4 bases at J, leaving 9 bases unmatched. The CDR3 is 18 amino acids. Note on this clonotype: Its antigen is unidentified.

Study conclusions and caveats: Counts that tracked tumor mutation counts were those of expanded intratumoral alpha and beta TCRs. Alpha and beta chain coverage of tumor T cells was estimated at about 6.6% and 12%, respectively.

The chain carries TRBV12-3 or TRBV12-4 and TRBJ2-1, with 16 bases fitting TRBD2. Material: lung tumor tissue, obtained at surgery. This TCR derives from a female donor with early-stage non-small cell lung cancer. CDR3 protein: CASRPGLAGGPLYNEQFF. DNA of the CDR3: TGTGCCAGCAGGCCGGGACTAGCGGGGGGGCCACTATACAATGAGCAGTTCTTC.